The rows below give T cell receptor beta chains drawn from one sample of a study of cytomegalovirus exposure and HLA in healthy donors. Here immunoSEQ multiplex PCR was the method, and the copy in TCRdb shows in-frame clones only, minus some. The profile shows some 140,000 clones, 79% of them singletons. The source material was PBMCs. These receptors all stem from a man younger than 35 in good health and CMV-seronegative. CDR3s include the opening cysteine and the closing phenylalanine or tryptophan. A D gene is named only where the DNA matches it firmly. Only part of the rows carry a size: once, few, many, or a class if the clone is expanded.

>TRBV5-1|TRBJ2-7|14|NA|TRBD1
CASSLSRGTYEQYF
TGCGCCAGCAGCTTGTCCAGGGGGACCTACGAGCAGTACTTC
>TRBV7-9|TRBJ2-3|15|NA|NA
CASSLRGARTDTQYF
TGTGCCAGCAGCTTACGGGGGGCTCGCACAGATACGCAGTATTTT
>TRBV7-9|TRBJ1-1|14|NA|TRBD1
CASSLYGTGDEAFF
TGTGCCAGCAGCTTATACGGGACAGGGGATGAAGCTTTCTTT
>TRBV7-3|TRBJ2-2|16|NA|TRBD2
CASSQTRGRNTGELFF
TGTGCCAGCAGTCAAACGCGGGGGAGGAACACCGGGGAGCTGTTTTTT
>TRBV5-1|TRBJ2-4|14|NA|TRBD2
CASSFGGGQNIQYF
TGCGCCAGCAGCTTTGGGGGAGGGCAAAACATTCAGTACTTC
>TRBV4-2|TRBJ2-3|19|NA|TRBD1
CASSQLTKGQGPSTDTQYF
TGTGCCAGCAGCCAACTCACTAAGGGACAGGGGCCTAGCACAGATACGCAGTATTTT
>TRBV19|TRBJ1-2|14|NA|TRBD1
CASSPLGQGYGYTF
TGTGCCAGTAGCCCCTTAGGACAGGGGTATGGCTACACCTTC
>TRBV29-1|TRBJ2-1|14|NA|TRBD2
CSVRSSGVFNEQFF
TGCAGCGTGCGCTCTAGCGGGGTTTTTAATGAGCAGTTCTTC
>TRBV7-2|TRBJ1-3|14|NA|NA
CASRPGITGNTIYF
TGTGCCAGCAGACCGGGGATTACTGGAAACACCATATATTTT
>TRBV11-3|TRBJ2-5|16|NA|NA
CASSLVGGDSQETQYF
TGTGCCAGCAGCTTAGTCGGGGGGGACAGCCAAGAGACCCAGTACTTC
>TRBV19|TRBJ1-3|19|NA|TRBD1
CASSLNIPGTAFSGNTIYF
TGTGCCAGTAGCTTAAACATTCCCGGGACAGCCTTCTCTGGAAACACCATATATTTT
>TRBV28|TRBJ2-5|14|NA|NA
CASSPGHMQETQYF
TGTGCCAGCAGCCCCGGACACATGCAAGAGACCCAGTACTTC
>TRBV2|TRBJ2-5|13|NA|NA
CASSEVRVETQYF
TGTGCCAGCAGTGAGGTGAGGGTAGAGACCCAGTACTTC
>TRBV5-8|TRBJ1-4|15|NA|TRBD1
CASSGGTATNEKLFF
TGTGCCAGCAGCGGCGGGACAGCAACTAATGAAAAACTGTTTTTT
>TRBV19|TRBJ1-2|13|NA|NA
CASTPTAAAGYTF
TGTGCCAGTACCCCGACCGCGGCGGCTGGCTACACCTTC
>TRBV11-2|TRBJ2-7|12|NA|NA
CASSSRGYEQYF
TGTGCCAGCAGCTCAAGGGGGTACGAGCAGTACTTC
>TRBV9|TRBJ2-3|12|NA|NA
CASSVAGDTQYF
TGTGCCAGCAGCGTAGCGGGAGATACGCAGTATTTT
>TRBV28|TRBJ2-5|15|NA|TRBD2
CASSFGTSGGETQYF
TGTGCCAGCAGTTTCGGGACTAGCGGAGGGGAGACCCAGTACTTC
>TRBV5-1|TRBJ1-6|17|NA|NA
CASSPSGARQGNSPLHF
TGCGCCAGCAGCCCTAGCGGGGCCCGACAAGGGAATTCACCCCTCCACTTT
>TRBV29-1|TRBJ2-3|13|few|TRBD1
CSVGQGAGDTQYF
TGCAGCGTTGGACAGGGGGCAGGAGATACGCAGTATTTT
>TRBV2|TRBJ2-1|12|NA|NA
CASRENRDQQFF
TGTGCCAGCAGAGAAAACAGGGATCAGCAGTTCTTC
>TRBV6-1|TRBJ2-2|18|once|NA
CASSEANLRGTNTGELFF
TGTGCCAGCAGTGAAGCCAATCTCAGGGGTACGAACACCGGGGAGCTGTTTTTT
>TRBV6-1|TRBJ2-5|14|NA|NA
CASRTRGSQETQYF
TGTGCCAGCAGAACCCGGGGTTCCCAAGAGACCCAGTACTTC
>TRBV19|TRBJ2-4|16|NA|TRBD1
CASSIGPGGERNIQYF
TGTGCCAGTAGTATAGGACCAGGGGGAGAGAGAAACATTCAGTACTTC
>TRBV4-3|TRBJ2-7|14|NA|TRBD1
CASSQVTGGDEQYF
TGCGCCAGCAGCCAAGTGACAGGGGGCGACGAGCAGTACTTC
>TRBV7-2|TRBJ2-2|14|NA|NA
CASSLYQGTGELFF
TGTGCCAGCAGCTTATATCAGGGCACCGGGGAGCTGTTTTTT
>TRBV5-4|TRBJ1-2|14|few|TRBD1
CASSVGQGDYGYTF
TGTGCCAGCAGCGTAGGACAGGGCGACTATGGCTACACCTTC
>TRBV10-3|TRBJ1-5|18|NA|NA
CAISESVVGRPKNQPQHF
TGTGCCATCAGTGAGTCAGTCGTGGGCAGGCCGAAGAATCAGCCCCAGCATTTT
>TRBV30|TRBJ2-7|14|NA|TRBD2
CAWATSGGPNEQYF
TGTGCCTGGGCGACTAGCGGGGGCCCGAACGAGCAGTACTTC
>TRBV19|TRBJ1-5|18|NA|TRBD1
CASSYGGGTGRSNQPQHF
TGTGCCAGTAGTTATGGTGGGGGGACAGGGCGTAGCAATCAGCCCCAGCATTTT
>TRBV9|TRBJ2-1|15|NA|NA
CATWGRDKLYNEQFF
TGTGCCACGTGGGGACGGGACAAGTTATACAATGAGCAGTTCTTC
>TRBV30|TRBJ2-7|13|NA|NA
CAWAGGNSYEQYF
TGTGCCTGGGCAGGAGGGAACTCCTACGAGCAGTACTTC
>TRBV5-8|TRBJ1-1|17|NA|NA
CASSLAGHQYVNTEAFF
TGTGCCAGCAGCTTGGCAGGACATCAGTACGTGAACACTGAAGCTTTCTTT
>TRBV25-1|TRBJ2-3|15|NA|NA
CASSSWGGGTDTQYF
TGTGCCAGCAGTTCTTGGGGAGGGGGTACAGATACGCAGTATTTT
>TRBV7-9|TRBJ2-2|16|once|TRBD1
CASSSNTGGDTGELFF
TGTGCCAGCAGCTCAAATACAGGGGGCGACACCGGGGAGCTGTTTTTT
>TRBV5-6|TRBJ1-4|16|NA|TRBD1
CASSWTGVGTNEKLFF
TGTGCCAGCAGCTGGACAGGGGTGGGCACTAATGAAAAACTGTTTTTT
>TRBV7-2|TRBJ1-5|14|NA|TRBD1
CASSLVQGAQPQHF
TGTGCCAGCAGCTTAGTTCAGGGGGCTCAGCCCCAGCATTTT
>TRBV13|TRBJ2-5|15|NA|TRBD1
CASRDRQGPAETQYF
TGTGCCAGCAGAGACCGACAGGGGCCCGCTGAGACCCAGTACTTC
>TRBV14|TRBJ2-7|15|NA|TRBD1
CASSQETGVYYEQYF
TGTGCCAGCAGCCAAGAAACAGGGGTATACTACGAGCAGTACTTC
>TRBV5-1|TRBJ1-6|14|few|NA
CASSHRSDSSPLHF
TGCGCCAGCAGTCACAGGAGCGACAGTTCACCCCTCCACTTT
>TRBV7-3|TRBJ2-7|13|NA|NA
CASSLDISYEQYF
TGTGCCAGCAGCTTAGACATATCCTACGAGCAGTACTTC
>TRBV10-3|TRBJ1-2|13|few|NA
CASSIGLGHGYTF
TGTGCCTCATCAATTGGGCTTGGGCATGGCTACACCTTC
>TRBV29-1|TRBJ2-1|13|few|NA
CSVVAVSYNEQFF
TGCAGCGTTGTTGCGGTTTCCTACAATGAGCAGTTCTTC
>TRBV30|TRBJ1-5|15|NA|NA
CAWSRDIGPNQPQHF
TGTGCCTGGAGCCGGGACATCGGGCCTAATCAGCCCCAGCATTTT
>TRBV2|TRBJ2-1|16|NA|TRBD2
CASSEAGLAVYNEQFF
TGTGCCAGCAGTGAAGCCGGACTAGCGGTTTACAATGAGCAGTTCTTC